Below, 7 T cell receptor beta chains from the same sample are listed, as sequenced in a study of T-cell memory formation after mild COVID-19. Via MiXCR, TCRdb re-called the 5' RACE reads, giving one row per CDR3 protein. The sample carries about 140,000 distinct CDR3 sequences, 11% to 15% recorded once. Sequences were obtained from PBMCs or a T cell subset sorted from them (not recorded which). These receptors all come from an adult woman who had mild COVID-19 (a few samples of this study predate the infection). Cell type and time point are not known.

In this sample, this clonotype turned up many times. DNA for the CDR3: TGTGCCAGCAGTTTATTCTTGGGGGATTCACCCCTCCACTTT. It specifies CASSLFLGDSPLHF. This rearrangement joins TRBV27 to TRBJ1-6, with D perhaps TRBD1 (5 bases). V lost 1 base, J lost 8 bases, and 9 bases lay in between. The CDR3 is 14 amino acids. Germline assignment: CDR1 MNHEY and CDR2 SMNVEV (reference sequence).

The chain is built from TRBV27 and TRBJ2-2; possible D gene TRBD1, 5 bases. Germline CDR1 reads MNHEY; CDR2 reads SMNVEV (reference sequence). The V gene lost 8 bases and the J gene lost 4 bases, with 14 bases spanning the gap. CDR3 length: 14 residues. CDR3 DNA: TGTGCCAGCCAAAACTACAGGAGCACCGGGGAGCTGTTTTTT. Its translation: CASQNYRSTGELFF.

This clonotype was detected a few times. The rearrangement links TRBV5-1 to TRBJ2-7; 9 bases are a match to TRBD1. CDR3 length equals 14 residues. CDR1 and CDR2 from the germline V gene are SGHRS and YFSETQ. The V segment lost 4 bases and the J segment 3 bases; nucleotides outside the gene matches: 5. The CDR3 region is CASSPRGQGYEQYF. The DNA for the CDR3 is TGCGCCAGCAGCCCGCGGGGACAGGGCTACGAGCAGTACTTC.

The V and J genes are TRBV7-6 and TRBJ1-6; 7 bases agree with TRBD1. The CDR3 covers 18 residues. CDR1 is SGHVS, CDR2 FNYEAQ, per germline. V lost 2 bases to trimming and J lost 0 bases; unmatched junction nucleotides: 7. CDR3 in DNA: TGTGCCAGCAGCTTAAAGGACAGGCCGAGCTCCTATAATTCACCCCTCCACTTT. Translation gives CASSLKDRPSSYNSPLHF.

This clonotype was seen a handful of times. The CDR3 sequence: CASSLGWGAGELFF. The CDR3 DNA reads TGTGCCAGCAGCTTAGGATGGGGAGCCGGGGAGCTGTTTTTT. The rearrangement links TRBV11-2 to TRBJ2-2, with D perhaps matching TRBD2 (5 bases). Trimming left V 1 base short and J 6 bases short, with 9 bases between. This CDR3 is built from 14 residues. CDR1 is SGHAT, CDR2 FQNNGV, per germline. Drawing the rest from reference TRBV11-2 and TRBJ2-2, the complete variable domain is EAGVAQSPRYKIIEKRQSVAFWCNPISGHATLYWYQQILGQGPKLLIQFQNNGVVDDSQLPKDRFSAERLKGVDSTLKIQPAKLEDSAVYLCASSLGWGAGELFFGEGSRLTVL.

This clonotype occurred a few times. J is TRBJ2-7 and V is TRBV9, with D possibly TRBD2 on 5 matching bases. V lost 4 bases and J 3 bases, leaving 8 bases between the germline ends. Germline CDR1 and CDR2: SGDLS and YYNGEE. The CDR3 spans 12 residues. The CDR3 region has the DNA TGTGCCAGCAGCCCGGGAAACTACGAGCAGTACTTC. It specifies CASSPGNYEQYF.

The chain recombines TRBV24-1 with TRBJ2-5; 9 bases match TRBD1. Looked up from germline, CDR1 is KGHDR and CDR2 is SFDVKD. The CDR3 consists of 16 residues. J gave up 0 bases and V 1 base, and 2 bases lay outside the gene matches. CDR3: CATSDLGQGNQETQYF. CDR3 DNA: TGTGCCACCAGTGATTTAGGACAGGGGAACCAAGAGACCCAGTACTTC.